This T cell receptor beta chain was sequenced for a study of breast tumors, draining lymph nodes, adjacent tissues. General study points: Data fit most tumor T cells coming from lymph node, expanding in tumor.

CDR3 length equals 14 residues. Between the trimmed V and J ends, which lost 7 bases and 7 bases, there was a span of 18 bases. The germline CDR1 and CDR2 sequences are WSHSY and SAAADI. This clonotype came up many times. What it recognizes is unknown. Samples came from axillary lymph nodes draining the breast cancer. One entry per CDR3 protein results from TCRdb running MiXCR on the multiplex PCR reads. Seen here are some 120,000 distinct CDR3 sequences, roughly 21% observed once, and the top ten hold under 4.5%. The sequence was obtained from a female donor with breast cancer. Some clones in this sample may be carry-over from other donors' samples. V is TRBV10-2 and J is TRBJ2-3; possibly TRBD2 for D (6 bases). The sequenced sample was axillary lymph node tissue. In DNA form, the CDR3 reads TGCGCCAGCACCACGGGAGCAGGTCGAAATACGCAGTATTTT. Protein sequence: CASTTGAGRNTQYF.